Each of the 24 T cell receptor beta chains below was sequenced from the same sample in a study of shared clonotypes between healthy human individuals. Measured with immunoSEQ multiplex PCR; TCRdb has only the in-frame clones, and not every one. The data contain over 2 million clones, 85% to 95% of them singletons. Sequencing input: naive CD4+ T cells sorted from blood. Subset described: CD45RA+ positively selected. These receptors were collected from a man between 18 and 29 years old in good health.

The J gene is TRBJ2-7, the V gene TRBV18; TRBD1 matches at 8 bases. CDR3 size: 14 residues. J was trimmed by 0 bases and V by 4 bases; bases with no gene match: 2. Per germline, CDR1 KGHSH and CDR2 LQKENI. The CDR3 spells CASSQGTGSYEQYF. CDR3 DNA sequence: TGTGCCAGCTCACAAGGGACAGGCTCCTACGAGCAGTACTTC.

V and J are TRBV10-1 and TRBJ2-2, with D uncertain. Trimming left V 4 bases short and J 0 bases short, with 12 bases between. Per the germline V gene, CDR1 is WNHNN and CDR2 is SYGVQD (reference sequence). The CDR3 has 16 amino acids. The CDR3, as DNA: TGCGCCAGCAGTGGGCGAGCAGCCGCGAACACCGGGGAGCTGTTTTTT. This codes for CASSGRAAANTGELFF.

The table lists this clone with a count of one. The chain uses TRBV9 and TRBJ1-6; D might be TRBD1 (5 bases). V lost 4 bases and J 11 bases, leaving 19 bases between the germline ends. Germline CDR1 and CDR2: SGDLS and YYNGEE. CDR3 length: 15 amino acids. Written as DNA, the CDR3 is TGTGCCAGCAGCCTTATAGGGGACTCCTCCGCACCCCTCCACTTT. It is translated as CASSLIGDSSAPLHF.

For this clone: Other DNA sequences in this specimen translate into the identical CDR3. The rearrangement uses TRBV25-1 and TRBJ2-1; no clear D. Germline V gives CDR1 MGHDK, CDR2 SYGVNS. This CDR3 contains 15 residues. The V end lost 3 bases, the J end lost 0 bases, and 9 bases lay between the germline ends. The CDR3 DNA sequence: TGTGCCAGCAGTGAGGCAGGCGGCTCCTACAATGAGCAGTTCTTC. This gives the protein CASSEAGGSYNEQFF. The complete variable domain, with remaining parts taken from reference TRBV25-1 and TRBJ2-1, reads EADIYQTPRYLVIGTGKKITLECSQTMGHDKMYWYQQDPGMELHLIHYSYGVNSTEKGDLSSESTVSRIRTEHFPLTLESARPSHTSQYLCASSEAGGSYNEQFFGPGTRLTVL.

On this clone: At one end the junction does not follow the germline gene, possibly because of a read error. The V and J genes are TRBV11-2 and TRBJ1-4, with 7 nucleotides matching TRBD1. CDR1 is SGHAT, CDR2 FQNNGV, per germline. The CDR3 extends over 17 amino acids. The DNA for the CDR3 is TGTGTCAGCAGCTTAGATGGACAGGTCCGGTATGGCGAAAAACTGTTTTTT. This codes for CVSSLDGQVRYGEKLFF.

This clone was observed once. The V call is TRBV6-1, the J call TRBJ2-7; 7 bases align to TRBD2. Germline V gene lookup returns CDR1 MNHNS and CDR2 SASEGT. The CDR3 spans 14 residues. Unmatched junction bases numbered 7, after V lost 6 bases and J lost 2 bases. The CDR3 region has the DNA TGTGCCAGCAGCACCTCCCGGGGGGCCTACGAGCAGTACTTC. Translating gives CASSTSRGAYEQYF.

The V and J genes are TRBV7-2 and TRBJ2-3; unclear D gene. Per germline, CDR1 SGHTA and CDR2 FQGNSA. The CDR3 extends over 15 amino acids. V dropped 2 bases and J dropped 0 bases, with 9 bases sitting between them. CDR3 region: CASSLNAPSTDTQYF. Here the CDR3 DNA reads TGTGCCAGCAGCTTAAACGCCCCGAGCACAGATACGCAGTATTTT.

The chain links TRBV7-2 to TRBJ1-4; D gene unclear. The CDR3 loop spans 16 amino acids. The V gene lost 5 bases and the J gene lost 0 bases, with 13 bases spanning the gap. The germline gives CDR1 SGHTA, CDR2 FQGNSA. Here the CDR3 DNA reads TGTGCCAGCAGCCCCGTGAGTCCCTCAACTAATGAAAAACTGTTTTTT. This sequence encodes CASSPVSPSTNEKLFF.

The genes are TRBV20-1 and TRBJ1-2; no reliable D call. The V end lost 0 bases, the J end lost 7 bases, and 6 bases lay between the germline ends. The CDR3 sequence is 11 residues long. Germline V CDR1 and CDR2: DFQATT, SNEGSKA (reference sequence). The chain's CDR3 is CSARDFPGYTF. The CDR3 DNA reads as TGCAGTGCTAGAGATTTTCCTGGCTACACCTTC.

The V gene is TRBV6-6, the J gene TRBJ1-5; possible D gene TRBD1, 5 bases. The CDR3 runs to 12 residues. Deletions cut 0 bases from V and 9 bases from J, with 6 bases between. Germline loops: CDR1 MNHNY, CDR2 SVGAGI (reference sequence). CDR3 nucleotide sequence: TGTGCCAGCAGTTACTCGGGGGGGCCCCAGCATTTT. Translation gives CASSYSGGPQHF.

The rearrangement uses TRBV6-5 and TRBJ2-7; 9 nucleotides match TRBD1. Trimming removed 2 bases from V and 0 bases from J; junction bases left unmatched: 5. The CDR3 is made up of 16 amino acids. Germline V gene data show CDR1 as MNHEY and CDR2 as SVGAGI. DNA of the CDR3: TGTGCCAGCAGTTACAGACAGGGGGGCAGCTCCTACGAGCAGTACTTC. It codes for CASSYRQGGSSYEQYF.

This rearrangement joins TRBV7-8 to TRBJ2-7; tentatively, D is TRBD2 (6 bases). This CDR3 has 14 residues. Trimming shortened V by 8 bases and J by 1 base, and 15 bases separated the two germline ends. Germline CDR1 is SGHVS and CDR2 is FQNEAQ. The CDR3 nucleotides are TGTGCCAGCGTCGGGGCAGGGAGGTCCTACGAGCAGTACTTC. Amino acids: CASVGAGRSYEQYF.

The CDR3 reads CAWSVRKGIVGNQPQHF. The CDR3 nucleotides read TGTGCCTGGAGTGTAAGAAAGGGAATTGTTGGCAATCAGCCCCAGCATTTT. The chain combines TRBV30 with TRBJ1-5; D is ambiguous. CDR1 and CDR2 from the germline V gene are GTSNPN and SVGIG (reference sequence). V lost 0 bases, J lost 2 bases, and 17 bases lay in between. The CDR3 consists of 17 residues.

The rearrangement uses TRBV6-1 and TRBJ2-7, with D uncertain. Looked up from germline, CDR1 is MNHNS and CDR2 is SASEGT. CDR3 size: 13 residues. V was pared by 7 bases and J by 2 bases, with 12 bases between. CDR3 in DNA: TGTGCCAGCAACCCTAGTGGGACCTACGAGCAGTACTTC. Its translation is CASNPSGTYEQYF.

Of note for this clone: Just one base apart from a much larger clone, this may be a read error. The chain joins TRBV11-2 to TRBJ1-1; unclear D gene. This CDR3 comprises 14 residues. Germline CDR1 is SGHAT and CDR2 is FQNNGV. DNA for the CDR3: TGTGCCAGCAACTTAGACGGTACGAACACTGAAGCTTTCTTT. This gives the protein CASNLDGTNTEAFF.

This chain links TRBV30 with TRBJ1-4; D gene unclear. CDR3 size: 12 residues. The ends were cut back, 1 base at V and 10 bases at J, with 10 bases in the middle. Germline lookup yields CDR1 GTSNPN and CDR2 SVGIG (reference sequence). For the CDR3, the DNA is TGTGCCTGGAGTGCCACAAAGGGAAAACTGTTTTTT. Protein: CAWSATKGKLFF.

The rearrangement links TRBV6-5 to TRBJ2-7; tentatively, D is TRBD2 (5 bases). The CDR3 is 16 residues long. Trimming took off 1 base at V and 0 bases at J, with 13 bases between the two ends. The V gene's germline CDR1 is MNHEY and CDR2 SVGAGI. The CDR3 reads CASSYFGGGRSYEQYF. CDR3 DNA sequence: TGTGCCAGCAGTTACTTTGGCGGAGGCCGCTCCTACGAGCAGTACTTC.

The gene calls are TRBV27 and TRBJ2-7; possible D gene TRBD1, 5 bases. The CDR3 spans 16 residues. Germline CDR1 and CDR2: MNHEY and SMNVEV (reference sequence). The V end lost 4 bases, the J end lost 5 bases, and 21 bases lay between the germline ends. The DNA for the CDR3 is TGTGCCAGCAGTTCCCCTCTCCGACAGCGCACCCACGAGCAGTACTTC. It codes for CASSSPLRQRTHEQYF.

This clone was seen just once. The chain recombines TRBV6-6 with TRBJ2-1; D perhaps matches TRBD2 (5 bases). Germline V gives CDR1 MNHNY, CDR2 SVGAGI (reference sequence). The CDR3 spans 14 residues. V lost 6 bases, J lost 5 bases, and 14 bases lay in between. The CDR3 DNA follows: TGTGCCAGCAGACAAGGGCCTAGCCACAATGAGCAGTTCTTC. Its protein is CASRQGPSHNEQFF.

The DNA of the CDR3 is TGTGCCAGCAGCCGGCTCTTTCGGGCGGGGGACACTGAAGCTTTCTTT. Protein sequence: CASSRLFRAGDTEAFF. The chain employs TRBV5-6 and TRBJ1-1, with TRBD1 as a possible D gene (5 bases). Germline loops: CDR1 SGHDT, CDR2 YYEEEE. The V and J ends lost 4 bases and 3 bases respectively, with 19 bases between them. CDR3 size: 16 residues.

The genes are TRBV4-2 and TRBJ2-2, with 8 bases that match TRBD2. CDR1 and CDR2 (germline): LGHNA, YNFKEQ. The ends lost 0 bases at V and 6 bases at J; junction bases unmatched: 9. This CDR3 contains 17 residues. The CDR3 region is CASSQDEGSGGPGELFF. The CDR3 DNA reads TGTGCCAGCAGCCAAGATGAGGGGAGCGGGGGCCCCGGGGAGCTGTTTTTT.

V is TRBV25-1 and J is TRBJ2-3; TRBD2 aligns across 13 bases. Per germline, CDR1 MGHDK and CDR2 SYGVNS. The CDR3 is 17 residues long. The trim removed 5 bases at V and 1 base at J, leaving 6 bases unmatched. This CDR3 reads CASSSGLAGVGTDTQYF. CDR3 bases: TGTGCCAGCAGTTCCGGACTAGCGGGAGTGGGCACAGATACGCAGTATTTT.

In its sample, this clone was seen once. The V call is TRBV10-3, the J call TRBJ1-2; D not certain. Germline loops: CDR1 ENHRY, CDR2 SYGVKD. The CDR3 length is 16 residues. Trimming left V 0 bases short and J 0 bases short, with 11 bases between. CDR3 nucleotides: TGTGCCATCAGTGAGTCGGGTGTTCCAGCTAACTATGGCTACACCTTC. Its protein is CAISESGVPANYGYTF.

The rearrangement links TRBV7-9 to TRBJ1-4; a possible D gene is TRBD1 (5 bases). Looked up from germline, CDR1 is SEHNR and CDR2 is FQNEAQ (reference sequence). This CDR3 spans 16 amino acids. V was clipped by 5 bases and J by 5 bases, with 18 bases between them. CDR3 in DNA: TGTGCCAGCAGCCCCCCCTTAGGGGAGGGCAATGAAAAACTGTTTTTT. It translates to CASSPPLGEGNEKLFF.